The present entry profiles one T cell receptor (beta chain) with its context. The protocol was immunoSEQ multiplex PCR, while the TCRdb copy is restricted to in-frame clones and leaves out a portion. Here the sample spans 400,000 to 550,000 clones, 70% to 90% being singletons. This entry is derived from a study of blood T cell repertoires in COVID-19. Study in general: Material from acute and convalescent COVID-19 was sourced from the United States, Italy and Spain.

V trimming: 0 bases; J trimming: 9 bases; junction bases outside the gene matches: 20. The germline V gene has CDR1 SGHKS and CDR2 YYEKEE (reference sequence). CDR3 size: 19 residues. Sequenced: PBMCs or T cells enriched from blood (not recorded which). The V call is TRBV5-5, the J call TRBJ2-1; the match to TRBD1 covers 8 bases. The origin of this receptor is a woman aged 18-29 years with acute COVID-19. The CDR3 region has the DNA TGTGCCAGCAGCTTGGTTTGGCAGGGGGCGCGTTCTTATAGTGGTGAGCAGTTCTTC. It encodes CASSLVWQGARSYSGEQFF.